This T cell receptor beta chain was identified in a study of monozygotic twins with cystic fibrosis. General study results and limits: Nucleotide-identical clonotype sharing was significantly higher within monozygotic CF twin pairs than between unrelated CF individuals. Low clonality (median roughly 0.009) suggested a mostly naive repertoire. J usage was most co-twin-similar in 8 of 16 pairs, V in 13. Age, concordance and disease severity did not associate with shared CDR3 numbers.

TCRdb's copy holds only in-frame clones and misses some; the assay was immunoSEQ multiplex PCR. Among over 25,000 clones listed, 96% were seen once. As to this clone: The antigen remains unidentified.

The clonotype originates from a girl aged 2-10 years with cystic fibrosis. The sample was blood.

The CDR3 DNA follows: TGCGCCAGCAACCCGGGGCCCATGAACACTGAAGCTTTCTTT. Translating gives CASNPGPMNTEAFF. This chain uses TRBV5-1 with TRBJ1-1; maybe TRBD1 (5 bases). Trimming pared 6 bases from V and 0 bases from J, leaving 12 bases between. Germline CDR1 is SGHRS and CDR2 is YFSETQ. CDR3 length equals 14 residues.